This T cell receptor beta chain emerged from a study of shared clonotypes between healthy human individuals. Some clones are missing from TCRdb's copy, which holds only in-frame ones; the method was immunoSEQ multiplex PCR. The table lists hundreds of thousands of clones, roughly 80% of them singletons, with around 11% in the top ten. This clone came up a few times. V gave up 4 bases and J gave up 7 bases, with 16 bases separating them. In germline, CDR1 is MDHEN, CDR2 SYDVKM. The CDR3 is made up of 15 amino acids. The source of this sequence is a woman in her 40s in good health. Some clones in this sample may be carry-over from other donors' samples. Sequenced: PBMCs. V is TRBV28 and J is TRBJ1-4, with TRBD1 as a possible D gene (6 bases). The CDR3 protein is CASSSPGEAAEKLFF. CDR3 DNA: TGTGCCAGCAGTTCCCCAGGGGAGGCGGCTGAAAAACTGTTTTTT.